The 10 T cell receptor beta chains presented below share a single source sample, sequenced in a study of neurological immune-mediated disorders. Each CDR3 protein is one row after TCRdb ran MiXCR on the 5' RACE reads. This table holds 30,000 to 45,000 distinct CDR3 sequences, approximately 10% found once. The sample comprised CD4+ T cells from blood. Receptor source: a woman aged 30 to 39 with HTLV-1-associated myelopathy (HAM/TSP).

There are many counts of this clonotype. The gene calls are TRBV20-1 and TRBJ1-3; D remains unclear. Germline V gives CDR1 DFQATT, CDR2 SNEGSKA (reference sequence). The CDR3 length is 14 residues. Trimming stripped 2 bases from V and 0 bases from J, with 8 bases between. CDR3 sequence (DNA): TGCAGTGCTAGATTGGAGAGCTCTGGAAACACCATATATTTT. This codes for CSARLESSGNTIYF.

This clonotype was counted many times. The gene calls are TRBV7-9 and TRBJ1-4; D remains ambiguous. V was pared by 1 base and J by 7 bases, with 7 bases between. The CDR3 extends over 13 amino acids. Germline V lookup: CDR1 SEHNR, CDR2 FQNEAQ (reference sequence). This CDR3 reads CASSLEYREKLFF. The CDR3 DNA follows: TGTGCCAGCAGCTTAGAATATCGTGAAAAACTGTTTTTT.

Only a few counts were recorded for this clonotype. The V gene is TRBV5-8, the J gene TRBJ1-2, with unresolved D. Trimming pared 4 bases from V and 0 bases from J, leaving 4 bases between. Germline-derived CDR1 and CDR2 are SGHTS and YDEGEE. There are 12 residues in the CDR3. CDR3 nucleotides: TGTGCCAGCAGCCCGTCTAACTATGGCTACACCTTC. It translates to CASSPSNYGYTF.

This clonotype was counted many times. The chain joins TRBV5-1 to TRBJ2-2, with no clear D. Trimming shortened V by 0 bases and J by 6 bases, and 9 bases separated the two germline ends. Germline V gene lookup returns CDR1 SGHRS and CDR2 YFSETQ. The CDR3 extends over 14 amino acids. In nucleotides, the CDR3 is TGCGCCAGCAGCTTGGAATATGGTTCCGGGGAGCTGTTTTTT. It translates to CASSLEYGSGELFF.

As concerns this clonotype: The junction shows a germline mismatch at one end, possibly a read error. The chain uses TRBV6-5 and TRBJ2-7; 9 bases map to TRBD1. This CDR3 comprises 14 residues. Germline CDR1 MNHEY, CDR2 SVGAGI. CDR3 DNA sequence: TGTGCCAGCAGTTACTCGGGACAGGGCTACGAGAAGTACTTC. Its protein is CASSYSGQGYEKYF.

This clonotype came up many times. The chain employs TRBV5-1 and TRBJ2-5, with 7 bases lining up with TRBD2. The CDR3 is 16 amino acids. V gave up 0 bases and J gave up 4 bases; unmatched junction bases: 9. CDR1 is SGHRS and CDR2 is YFSETQ in the germline V gene. CDR3 sequence (DNA): TGCGCCAGCAGCTTGGGGGCTAGCGGAGCCTCAGAGACCCAGTACTTC. This codes for CASSLGASGASETQYF.

This clonotype was picked up many times. The genes are TRBV7-2 and TRBJ2-7; D is perhaps TRBD2 (6 bases). Trimming removed 1 base at V and 0 bases at J, with 13 bases between. Germline values: CDR1 SGHTA, CDR2 FQGNSA. This CDR3 is 16 amino acids long. CDR3 DNA: TGTGCCAGCAGCTTAGGTCCGGGACTCAGCTCCTACGAGCAGTACTTC. It is translated as CASSLGPGLSSYEQYF.

This clonotype came up many times. The chain recombines TRBV3-1 with TRBJ1-2; tentative D call: TRBD1 (6 bases). V shed 1 base and J shed 1 base, with 10 bases lying between them. The CDR3 length is 15 residues. Germline V gene sequence: CDR1 LGHDT, CDR2 YNNKEL (reference sequence). The CDR3 region is CASSQGRGVNYGYTF. CDR3 in DNA: TGTGCCAGCAGCCAAGGAAGGGGGGTTAACTATGGCTACACCTTC.

In this sample, this clonotype turned up many times. This chain connects TRBV20-1 to TRBJ1-4; tentatively, D is TRBD1 (5 bases). Germline loops: CDR1 DFQATT, CDR2 SNEGSKA (reference sequence). This CDR3 has 12 amino acids. V lost 6 bases and J 6 bases, leaving 11 bases between the germline ends. The CDR3 reads CSARDGDEKLFF. CDR3 DNA: TGCAGTGCGAGGGACGGTGATGAAAAACTGTTTTTT.

This clonotype was seen at least ten times. The rearrangement links TRBV11-2 to TRBJ2-1, with 9 nucleotides matching TRBD1. The V gene's germline CDR1 is SGHAT and CDR2 FQNNGV. The CDR3 sequence is 15 residues long. V dropped 5 bases and J dropped 5; count of bases not matched to a gene: 7. In DNA, the CDR3 is TGTGCCAGCAGCCGAGGGACAGGGAGCAACAATGAGCAGTTCTTC. Translation: CASSRGTGSNNEQFF.